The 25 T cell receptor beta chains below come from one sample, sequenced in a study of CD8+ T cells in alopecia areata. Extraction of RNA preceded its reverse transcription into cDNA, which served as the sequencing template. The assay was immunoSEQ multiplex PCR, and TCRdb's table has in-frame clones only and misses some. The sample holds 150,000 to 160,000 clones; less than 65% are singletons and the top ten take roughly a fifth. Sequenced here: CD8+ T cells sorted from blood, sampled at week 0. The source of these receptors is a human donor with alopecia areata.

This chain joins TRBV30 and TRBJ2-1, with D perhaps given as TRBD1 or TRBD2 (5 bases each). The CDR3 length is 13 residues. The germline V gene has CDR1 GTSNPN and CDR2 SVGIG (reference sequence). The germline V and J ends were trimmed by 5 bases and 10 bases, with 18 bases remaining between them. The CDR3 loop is CAWSSGPRPEQFF. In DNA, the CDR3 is TGTGCCTGGTCCTCGGGACCCCGACCCGAGCAGTTCTTC.

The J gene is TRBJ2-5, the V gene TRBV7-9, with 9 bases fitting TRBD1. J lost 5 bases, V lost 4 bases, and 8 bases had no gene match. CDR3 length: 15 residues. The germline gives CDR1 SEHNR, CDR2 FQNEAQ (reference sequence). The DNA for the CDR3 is TGTGCCAGCAGCTCGGGACAGGGCTCGACGGAGACCCAGTACTTC. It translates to CASSSGQGSTETQYF.

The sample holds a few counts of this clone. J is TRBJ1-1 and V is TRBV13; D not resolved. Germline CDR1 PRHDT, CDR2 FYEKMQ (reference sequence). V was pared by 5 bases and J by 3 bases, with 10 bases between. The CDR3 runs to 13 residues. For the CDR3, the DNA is TGTGCCAGCAGCCGACACAGAGACACTGAAGCTTTCTTT. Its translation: CASSRHRDTEAFF.

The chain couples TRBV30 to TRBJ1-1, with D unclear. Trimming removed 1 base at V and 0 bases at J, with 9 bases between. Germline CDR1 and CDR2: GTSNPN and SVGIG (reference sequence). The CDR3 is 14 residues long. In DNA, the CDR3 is TGTGCCTGGAGTGCTACCGGCATGAACACTGAAGCTTTCTTT. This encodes CAWSATGMNTEAFF.

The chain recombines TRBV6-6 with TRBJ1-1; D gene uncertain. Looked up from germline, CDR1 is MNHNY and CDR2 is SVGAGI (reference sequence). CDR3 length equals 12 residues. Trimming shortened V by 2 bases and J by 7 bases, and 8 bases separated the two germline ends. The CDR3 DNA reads TGTGCCAGCAGTTACAATGGTAATGAAGCTTTCTTT. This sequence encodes CASSYNGNEAFF.

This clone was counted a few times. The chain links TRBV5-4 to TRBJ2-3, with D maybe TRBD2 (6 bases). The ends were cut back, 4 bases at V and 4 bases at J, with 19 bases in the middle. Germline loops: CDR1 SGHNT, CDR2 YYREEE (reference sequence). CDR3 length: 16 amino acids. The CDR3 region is CASSTPPGEAADTQYF. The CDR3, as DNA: TGTGCCAGCAGCACGCCCCCGGGAGAAGCGGCAGATACGCAGTATTTT.

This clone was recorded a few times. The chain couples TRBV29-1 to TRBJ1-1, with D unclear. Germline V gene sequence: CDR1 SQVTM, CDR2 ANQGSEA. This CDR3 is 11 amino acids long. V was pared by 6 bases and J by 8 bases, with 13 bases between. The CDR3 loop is CSVEDGIEAFF. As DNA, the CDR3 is TGCAGCGTCGAGGACGGAATCGAAGCTTTCTTT.

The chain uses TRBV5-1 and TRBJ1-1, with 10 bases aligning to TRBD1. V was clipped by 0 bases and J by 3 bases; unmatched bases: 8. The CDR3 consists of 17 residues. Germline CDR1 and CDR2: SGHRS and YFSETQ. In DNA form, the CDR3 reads TGCGCCAGCAGCTTGGTTAGACAGGGGGCCCTGGACACTGAAGCTTTCTTT. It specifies CASSLVRQGALDTEAFF.

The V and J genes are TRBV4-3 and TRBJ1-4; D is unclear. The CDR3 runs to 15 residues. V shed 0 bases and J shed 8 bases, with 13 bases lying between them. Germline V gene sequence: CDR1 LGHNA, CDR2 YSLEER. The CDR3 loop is CASSQDAGSWEKLFF. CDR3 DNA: TGCGCCAGCAGCCAAGATGCGGGGTCTTGGGAAAAACTGTTTTTT.

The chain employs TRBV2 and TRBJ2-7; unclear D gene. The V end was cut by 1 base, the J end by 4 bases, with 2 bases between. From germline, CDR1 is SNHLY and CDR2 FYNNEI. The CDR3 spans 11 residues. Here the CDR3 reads CASSEVYEQYF. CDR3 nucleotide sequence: TGTGCCAGCAGTGAAGTGTACGAGCAGTACTTC.

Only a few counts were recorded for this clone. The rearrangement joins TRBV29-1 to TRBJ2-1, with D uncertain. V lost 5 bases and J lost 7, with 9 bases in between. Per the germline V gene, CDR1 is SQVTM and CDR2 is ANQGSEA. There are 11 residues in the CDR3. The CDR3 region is CSVSRSNEQFF. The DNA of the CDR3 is TGCAGCGTTTCGAGGTCTAATGAGCAGTTCTTC.

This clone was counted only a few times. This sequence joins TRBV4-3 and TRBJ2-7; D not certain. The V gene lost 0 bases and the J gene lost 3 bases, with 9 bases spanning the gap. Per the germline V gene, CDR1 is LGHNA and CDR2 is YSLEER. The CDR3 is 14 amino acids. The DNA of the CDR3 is TGCGCCAGCAGCCAAGATCACCCATACTACGAGCAGTACTTC. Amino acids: CASSQDHPYYEQYF.

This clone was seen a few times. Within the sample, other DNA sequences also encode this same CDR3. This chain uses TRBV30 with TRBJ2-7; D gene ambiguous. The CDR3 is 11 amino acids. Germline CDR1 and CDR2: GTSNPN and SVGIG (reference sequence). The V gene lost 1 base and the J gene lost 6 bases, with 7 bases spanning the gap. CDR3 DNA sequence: TGTGCCTGGAGTGAGGGAAGCGAGCAGTACTTC. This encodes CAWSEGSEQYF.

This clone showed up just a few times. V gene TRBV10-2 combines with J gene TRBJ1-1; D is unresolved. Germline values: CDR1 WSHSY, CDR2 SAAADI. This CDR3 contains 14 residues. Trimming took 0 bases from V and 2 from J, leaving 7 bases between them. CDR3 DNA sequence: TGCGCCAGCAGTGAGTCGAGAGGAAACACTGAAGCTTTCTTT. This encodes CASSESRGNTEAFF.

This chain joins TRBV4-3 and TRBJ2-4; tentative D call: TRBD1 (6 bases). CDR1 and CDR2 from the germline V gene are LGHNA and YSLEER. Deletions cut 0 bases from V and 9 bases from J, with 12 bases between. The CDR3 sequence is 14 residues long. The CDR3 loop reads CASSQDQGLGIQYF. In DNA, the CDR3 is TGCGCCAGCAGCCAAGATCAGGGGCTAGGCATTCAGTACTTC.

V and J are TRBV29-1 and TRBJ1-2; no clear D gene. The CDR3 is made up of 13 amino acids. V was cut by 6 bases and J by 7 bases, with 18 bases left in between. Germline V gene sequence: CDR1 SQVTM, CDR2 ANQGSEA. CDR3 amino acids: CSVGPPGISGYTF. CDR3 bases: TGCAGCGTCGGCCCCCCAGGCATTTCTGGCTACACCTTC. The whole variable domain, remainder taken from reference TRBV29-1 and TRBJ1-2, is SAVISQKPSRDICQRGTSLTIQCQVDSQVTMMFWYRQQPGQSLTLIATANQGSEATYESGFVIDKFPISRPNLTFSTLTVSNMSPEDSSIYLCSVGPPGISGYTFGSGTRLTVV.

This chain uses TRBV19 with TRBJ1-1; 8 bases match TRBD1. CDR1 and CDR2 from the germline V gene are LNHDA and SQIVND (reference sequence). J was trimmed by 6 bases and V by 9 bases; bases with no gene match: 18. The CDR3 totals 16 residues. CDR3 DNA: TGTGCCAGCAGACCCCTACAGGGGGTGGCTATGGCTGAAGCTTTCTTT. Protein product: CASRPLQGVAMAEAFF.

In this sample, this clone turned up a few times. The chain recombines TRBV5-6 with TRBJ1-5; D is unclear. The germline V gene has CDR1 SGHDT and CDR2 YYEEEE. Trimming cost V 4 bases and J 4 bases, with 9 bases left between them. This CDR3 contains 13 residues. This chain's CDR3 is CASSLGPNQPQHF. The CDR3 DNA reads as TGTGCCAGCAGCCTAGGACCGAATCAGCCCCAGCATTTT.

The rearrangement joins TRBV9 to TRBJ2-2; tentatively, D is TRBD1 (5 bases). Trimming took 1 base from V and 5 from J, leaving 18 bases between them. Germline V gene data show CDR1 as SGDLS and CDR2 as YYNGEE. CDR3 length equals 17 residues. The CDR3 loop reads CASSVFNRPASTGELFF. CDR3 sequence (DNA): TGTGCCAGCAGCGTATTCAACAGGCCGGCATCTACCGGGGAGCTGTTTTTT.

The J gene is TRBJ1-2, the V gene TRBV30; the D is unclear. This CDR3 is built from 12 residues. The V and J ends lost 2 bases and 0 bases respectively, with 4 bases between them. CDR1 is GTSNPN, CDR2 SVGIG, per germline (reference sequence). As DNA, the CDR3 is TGTGCCTGGAGTTATGCTAACTATGGCTACACCTTC. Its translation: CAWSYANYGYTF.

The CDR3 is CASSQDNRGGETQYF. CDR3 sequence (DNA): TGCGCCAGCAGCCAAGATAACAGGGGTGGGGAGACCCAGTACTTC. This chain uses TRBV4-3 with TRBJ2-5, with TRBD1 identical over 7 bases. CDR3 length: 15 residues. The germline V gene encodes CDR1 LGHNA and CDR2 YSLEER. J was trimmed by 5 bases and V by 0 bases; bases with no gene match: 6.

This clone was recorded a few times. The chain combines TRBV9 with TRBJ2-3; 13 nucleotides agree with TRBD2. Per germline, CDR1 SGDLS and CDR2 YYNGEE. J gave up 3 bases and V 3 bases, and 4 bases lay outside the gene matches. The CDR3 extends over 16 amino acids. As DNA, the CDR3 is TGTGCCAGCAGCGATGGACTAGCGGGGGATACAGATACGCAGTATTTT. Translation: CASSDGLAGDTDTQYF.

The CDR3 bases are TGCAGCGTTTTGAGCGGGCTCGAGATCGAGCAGTACTTC. Protein: CSVLSGLEIEQYF. The J gene is TRBJ2-7, the V gene TRBV29-1, with D possibly being TRBD2 (6 bases). V was shortened by 5 bases and J by 6 bases, with 17 bases between the two germline ends. The CDR3 is made up of 13 amino acids. CDR1 and CDR2 from the germline V gene are SQVTM and ANQGSEA.

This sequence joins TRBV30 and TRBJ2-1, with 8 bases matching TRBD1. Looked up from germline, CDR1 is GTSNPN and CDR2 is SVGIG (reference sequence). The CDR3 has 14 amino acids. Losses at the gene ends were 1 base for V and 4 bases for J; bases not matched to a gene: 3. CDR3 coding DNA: TGTGCCTGGAGTGGCGGGACAGGTTACAATGAGCAGTTCTTC. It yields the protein CAWSGGTGYNEQFF.

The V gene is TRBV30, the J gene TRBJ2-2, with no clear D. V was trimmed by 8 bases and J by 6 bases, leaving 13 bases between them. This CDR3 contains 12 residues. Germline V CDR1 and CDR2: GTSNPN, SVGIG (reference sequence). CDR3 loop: CAQTPTAGELFF. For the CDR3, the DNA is TGTGCCCAAACACCAACGGCCGGGGAGCTGTTTTTT. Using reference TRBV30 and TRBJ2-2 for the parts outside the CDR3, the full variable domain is SQTIHQWPATLVQPVGSPLSLECTVEGTSNPNLYWYRQAAGRGLQLLFYSVGIGQISSEVPQNLSASRPQDRQFILSSKKLLLSDSGFYLCAQTPTAGELFFGEGSRLTVL.